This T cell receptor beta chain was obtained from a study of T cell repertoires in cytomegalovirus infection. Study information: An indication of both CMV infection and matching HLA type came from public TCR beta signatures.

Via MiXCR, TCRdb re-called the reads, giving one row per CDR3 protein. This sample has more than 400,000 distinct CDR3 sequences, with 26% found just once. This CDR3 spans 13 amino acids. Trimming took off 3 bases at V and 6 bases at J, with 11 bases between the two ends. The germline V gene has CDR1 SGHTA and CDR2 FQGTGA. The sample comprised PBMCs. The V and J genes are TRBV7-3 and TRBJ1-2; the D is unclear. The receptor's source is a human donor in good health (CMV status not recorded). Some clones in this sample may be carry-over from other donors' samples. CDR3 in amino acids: CASSFRAGDGYTF. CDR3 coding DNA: TGTGCCAGCAGCTTCCGGGCCGGAGATGGCTACACCTTC.